The source of this TCR beta chain is a study of post-analysis software for immune sequencing data. Study summary: Relapsing-remitting, secondary progressive and progressive-relapsing multiple sclerosis courses were included. The study, taken as a whole, reports: TRBV5-6, TRBV5-1 and TRBV20-1 belonged to a set of a handful of TRBV segments that were more frequent in patients than controls. A significant reduction in normalized Chao1 diversity was observed in multiple sclerosis patients versus controls.

As to this clonotype: Its specificity is unknown.

Presence of unique molecular identifiers characterized the TCR beta cDNA libraries. In TCRdb, the PCR reads were re-called with MiXCR into one record per CDR3 protein. The sample records roughly 800,000 distinct CDR3 sequences, approximately 50% being singletons. Germline V gene sequence: CDR1 SQVTM, CDR2 ANQGSEA. The CDR3 runs to 12 residues. The sample comprised blood. The receptor's source is a girl aged 5-17 years with multiple sclerosis. The genes are TRBV29-1 and TRBJ1-4; D is undetermined. CDR3 protein: CTAGSAREKLFF. The CDR3 DNA reads as TGCACTGCGGGGTCAGCGAGAGAAAAACTGTTTTTT. Looking up the rest from reference TRBV29-1 and TRBJ1-4 gives the full variable domain: SAVISQKPSRDICQRGTSLTIQCQVDSQVTMMFWYRQQPGQSLTLIATANQGSEATYESGFVIDKFPISRPNLTFSTLTVSNMSPEDSSIYLCTAGSAREKLFFGSGTQLSVL.